These T cell receptor beta chains were read from a single sample in a study of identical twins. TCRdb ran MiXCR on the 5' RACE reads and lists one entry per CDR3 protein. The sample has more than 650,000 distinct CDR3 sequences, approximately 6.1% seen once. The sample taken for sequencing was naive T cells sorted from blood. The receptors were sampled from a man between 18 and 35 years old in good health. The CDR3 runs from the conserved cysteine through the conserved F or W. Fields, in order: D gene, V gene, clone size, J gene, CDR3 DNA, CDR3 protein. D genes are given only for firm matches. A clone size is listed for some rows: how often the clone was seen (once, few, many), or a class if it is expanded.

D gene: .
V gene: TRBV12-3/TRBV12-4
clone size: many
J gene: TRBJ2-1
CDR3 DNA: TGTGCCAGCAGCCTAGGCCCCAGGGGCGAGCAGTTCTTC
CDR3 protein: CASSLGPRGEQFF

D gene: TRBD2
V gene: TRBV30
clone size: .
J gene: TRBJ2-1
CDR3 DNA: TGTGCCTGGAACCATCCAACTAGCGGGATAAACTCCTACAATGAGCAGTTCTTC
CDR3 protein: CAWNHPTSGINSYNEQFF

D gene: .
V gene: TRBV5-1
clone size: many
J gene: TRBJ2-3
CDR3 DNA: TGCGCCAGCAGCTTGATGGGTGTGGCAGATACGCAGTATTTT
CDR3 protein: CASSLMGVADTQYF

D gene: TRBD2
V gene: TRBV20-1
clone size: .
J gene: TRBJ2-7
CDR3 DNA: TGCAGTGCTAGCCAAACAGACCTAGCGGGCCGAGGGGACGAGCAGTACTTC
CDR3 protein: CSASQTDLAGRGDEQYF

D gene: .
V gene: TRBV19
clone size: .
J gene: TRBJ1-5
CDR3 DNA: TGTGCCAGTAGTATTTTGGGCCAACAGCGGCAGCCCCAGCATTTT
CDR3 protein: CASSILGQQRQPQHF

D gene: .
V gene: TRBV7-8
clone size: many
J gene: TRBJ2-3
CDR3 DNA: TGTGCCAGCAGCTTAATGGAGCAAGATACGCAGTATTTT
CDR3 protein: CASSLMEQDTQYF

D gene: .
V gene: TRBV27
clone size: few
J gene: TRBJ2-3
CDR3 DNA: TGTGCCAGCGCGCTAGGGACTCTCACAGATACGCAGTATTTT
CDR3 protein: CASALGTLTDTQYF

D gene: .
V gene: TRBV29-1
clone size: many
J gene: TRBJ1-1
CDR3 DNA: TGCAGCGTGATGGGGCAATTGGCGAACACTGAAGCTTTCTTT
CDR3 protein: CSVMGQLANTEAFF

D gene: TRBD1
V gene: TRBV20-1
clone size: many
J gene: TRBJ1-5
CDR3 DNA: TGCAGTGCTACAGGGACAGGCCAGATAAATCAGCCCCAGCATTTT
CDR3 protein: CSATGTGQINQPQHF

D gene: .
V gene: TRBV29-1
clone size: many
J gene: TRBJ1-2
CDR3 DNA: TGCAGCGTTGAGACAGGCCTCCCCGGGGGCTACACCTTC
CDR3 protein: CSVETGLPGGYTF

D gene: TRBD2
V gene: TRBV12-3/TRBV12-4
clone size: many
J gene: TRBJ2-5
CDR3 DNA: TGTGCCAGCAGCTTGTCTAGCGGGAGTGAGACCCAGTACTTC
CDR3 protein: CASSLSSGSETQYF

D gene: TRBD1
V gene: TRBV19
clone size: .
J gene: TRBJ2-7
CDR3 DNA: TGTGCCAGTAGGCGGGCAGGGGAACAGGGGGAGCAGTACTTC
CDR3 protein: CASRRAGEQGEQYF

D gene: .
V gene: TRBV12-3/TRBV12-4
clone size: many
J gene: TRBJ1-4
CDR3 DNA: TGTGCCAGCAGTGACGGGAGGGGTGGCGGGAAACTGTTTTTT
CDR3 protein: CASSDGRGGGKLFF

D gene: .
V gene: TRBV7-9
clone size: few
J gene: TRBJ1-3
CDR3 DNA: TGTGCCAGCACCGGCGGCTCTGGAAACACCATATATTTT
CDR3 protein: CASTGGSGNTIYF

D gene: .
V gene: TRBV27
clone size: many
J gene: TRBJ1-2
CDR3 DNA: TGTGCCAGCAGTTTATCGCCAGCTAACCCTTATGGCTACACCTTC
CDR3 protein: CASSLSPANPYGYTF

D gene: .
V gene: TRBV4-2
clone size: many
J gene: TRBJ1-5
CDR3 DNA: TGTGCCAGCAGCCAGGGGAAAAATAGCAATCAGCCCCAGCATTTT
CDR3 protein: CASSQGKNSNQPQHF

D gene: .
V gene: TRBV5-1
clone size: many
J gene: TRBJ2-3
CDR3 DNA: TGCGCCAGCAGCTTGCCTGGCGCCGGAGATACGCAGTATTTT
CDR3 protein: CASSLPGAGDTQYF

D gene: .
V gene: TRBV30
clone size: .
J gene: TRBJ2-6
CDR3 DNA: TGTGCCTGGAGTCGAGGTCACTCTGGGGCCAACGTCCTGACTTTC
CDR3 protein: CAWSRGHSGANVLTF

D gene: TRBD2
V gene: TRBV11-1
clone size: .
J gene: TRBJ2-3
CDR3 DNA: TGTGCCAGCAGTCCCTCCCTCGACGCTAGCGGGAGCACCACAGATACGCAGTATTTT
CDR3 protein: CASSPSLDASGSTTDTQYF

D gene: TRBD2
V gene: TRBV7-2
clone size: many
J gene: TRBJ2-1
CDR3 DNA: TGTGCCAGCAGCTTAGCTAGCGGGAGTACCTATGAGCAGTTCTTC
CDR3 protein: CASSLASGSTYEQFF

D gene: .
V gene: TRBV7-2
clone size: many
J gene: TRBJ1-1
CDR3 DNA: TGTGCCAGCAGCTCCAAAATGAACACTGAAGCTTTCTTT
CDR3 protein: CASSSKMNTEAFF

D gene: .
V gene: TRBV29-1
clone size: many
J gene: TRBJ2-3
CDR3 DNA: TGCAGCTCCGGCGGCGCAGGACTAAACACAGATACGCAGTATTTT
CDR3 protein: CSSGGAGLNTDTQYF